This record covers a single T cell receptor beta chain. This clone's antigen is unknown. TCRdb lists the instrument as NextSeq 550. The Human TCR Profiling Kit (MiLaboratory) was used to prepare UMI-labeled 5' RACE TRB cDNA libraries. The full amount of extracted RNA was used for cDNA synthesis, and the full amount of resulting cDNA was used for PCR amplification. Libraries were prepared in parallel with an identical number of PCR cycles. Regarding the original processing steps: About 54,000 +/- 9,700 unique UMI-labeled TRB cDNA molecules per library were extracted with MIGEC and MiXCR, with at least two reads per UMI required. On average, each library contained about 40,000 +/- 10,000 functional in-frame TRB CDR3 nucleotide clonotypes without stop codons. After downsampling to 5000 UMI-labeled TRB molecules per sample, diversity metrics such as normalized Shannon-Wiener and Chao1 were calculated in VDJtools. VDJtools was used to calculate clonotype-size-weighted physicochemical properties of the central five CDR3 residues, namely interaction energy, strength, volume and Kidera factor 4. TCRdb reprocessed the public reads and reports one entry per CDR3 protein sequence, without DNA. Clone size and V and J calls follow TCRdb, not the original study. The table kept for this sample lists roughly 65,000 distinct CDR3 sequences. The ten biggest clones cover 0.71% of the sample.

This entry comes from a study of CXCR3-negative and CXCR3-positive naive CD8 T cells (dated by TCRdb to the late 2010s). Study-wide context: In total, roughly 140 million TRB reads were obtained, which works out to roughly 1.5 +/- 0.3 million reads per library. For the TRBV-TRBJ cluster analysis, the naive subsets came from 5 donors, while the memory cells came from 3 donors. Diversity and physicochemical repertoire analyses were performed on about a dozen donors pooled from two independent experiments. Results and caveats for the whole study, not just this receptor: Because CXCR3 expression was partially decreased after cryopreservation, freshly isolated PBMCs were used for most assays. Repertoire diversity was comparably high in both naive subsets but much lower in memory CD8+ T cells. Similar TRBV-TRBJ usage was shown by naive CXCR3-negative and CXCR3-positive cells from the same donor, whereas distinct patterns were shown by memory cells. Compared with CXCR3-negative naive cells, CXCR3-positive naive cells had TRB CDR3s with higher hydrophobicity (lower Kidera factor 4), lower energy, and higher strength and volume indices. Because surface CD5, which has been linked to self-reactivity in mice, was comparable between naive subsets, TCR interaction strength was also inferred from TRB CDR3 physicochemical properties.

Looking up the germline V gene yields CDR1 SQVTM and CDR2 ANQGSEA. The CDR3 has 15 amino acids, counting the end cysteine and phenylalanine. DNA for this receptor is not on file. Each CD8+ T cell subset was flow-sorted in triplicate, and approximately 280,000 cells per subset were placed directly into RLT lysis buffer. To exclude memory contaminants, naive CD8+ T cells were stringently defined as CD45RO-CCR7+CD27+CD95-. Peripheral blood mononuclear cells were isolated from buffy coats using standard density gradient centrifugation. A FACSAria III was used to flow-sort naive CD8+ T cells into CXCR3-negative and CXCR3-positive populations. Total RNA was extracted from sorted cells using an RNeasy Mini Kit.

Sequencing used naive CXCR3+ CD8+ T cells from blood. The cell subset or site label for this specimen denotes: CD45RO-CCR7+CD27+CD95- naive CD8+ T cells expressing CXCR3 (TNR3+). This chain joins TRBV29-1 to TRBJ2-2; absent DNA, TCRdb's TRBD1 call cannot be checked. This TCR came from a human donor in good health. Some clones in this sample may be carry-over from other donors' samples. CDR3 protein: CGGVSGASNTGELFF.